This entry concerns a single T cell receptor (beta chain). The record originates from a study of immune evolution from preneoplasia to lung adenocarcinoma. Background on the study: HLA loss of heterozygosity: about 7% AIS, about 14% MIA, roughly 35% ADC, none AAH.

Clones were read by immunoSEQ multiplex PCR, and TCRdb kept only the in-frame ones, dropping some. The sample shows 20,000 or so clones, about 71% of them seen only once. Unmatched junction bases numbered 7, after V lost 3 bases and J lost 7 bases. This CDR3 contains 15 residues. CDR1 and CDR2 (germline): KGHSH, LQKENI. The receptor's source is a person in their sixties or seventies with lung adenocarcinoma. The chain carries TRBV18 and TRBJ2-2, with 8 bases aligning to TRBD1. The sample was FFPE invasive lung adenocarcinoma tissue. The CDR3 loop reads CASSPRTGRIGELFF. The DNA of the CDR3 is TGTGCCAGCTCACCCCGGACAGGGCGGATCGGGGAGCTGTTTTTT.